These 25 T cell receptor beta chains were all obtained from the same sample, sequenced in a study of blood T cell repertoires in COVID-19. The repertoire was sequenced with immunoSEQ multiplex PCR; TCRdb's copy has only in-frame clones and lacks some. The top ten hold around 4.3% of the sample, which has roughly 100,000 clones, less than 90% seen once. Sequenced input: peripheral blood. The receptor source for this set is a man aged 50-60 years with acute or convalescent COVID-19.

This clone was seen once. The J gene is TRBJ1-2, the V gene TRBV7-2; no clear D gene. This CDR3 region has 15 residues. Trimming removed 1 base at V and 5 bases at J, with 14 bases between. Germline V lookup: CDR1 SGHTA, CDR2 FQGNSA. CDR3 in DNA: TGTGCCAGCAGCTTAGAGGCCAGCCGGCGGTATGGCTACACCTTC. Amino acids: CASSLEASRRYGYTF.

The chain is built from TRBV5-6 and TRBJ1-3; D is uncertain. V was clipped by 0 bases and J by 0 bases, with 4 bases between them. The CDR3 totals 14 residues. Germline V gene sequence: CDR1 SGHDT, CDR2 YYEEEE. In nucleotides, the CDR3 is TGTGCCAGCAGCTTGGTAGACTCTGGAAACACCATATATTTT. It translates to CASSLVDSGNTIYF.

In its sample, this clone was seen once. The V call is TRBV11-3, the J call TRBJ1-1; D unclear. The length of the CDR3 is 12 residues. Germline CDR1 and CDR2: SGHNT and YENEEA. The V end lost 1 base, the J end lost 11 bases, and 11 bases lay between the germline ends. The CDR3 is CASSLGESGAFF. The CDR3, as DNA: TGTGCCAGCAGCTTAGGCGAATCGGGGGCTTTCTTT.

J is TRBJ1-1 and V is TRBV18; a weak D match, TRBD1 (6 bases). Germline V gene lookup returns CDR1 KGHSH and CDR2 LQKENI. The CDR3 length is 14 residues. Trimming took off 6 bases at V and 1 base at J, with 12 bases between the two ends. The CDR3 here is CASSAATGNTEAFF. The CDR3 nucleotides read TGTGCCAGCTCGGCGGCGACAGGGAACACTGAAGCTTTCTTT.

This clone showed up just once. The CDR3 nucleotides read TGTGCCAGCTCACCACCGGCTAGTTTCGGGAATGAGCAGTTCTTC. Translating gives CASSPPASFGNEQFF. The J gene is TRBJ2-1, the V gene TRBV18; D uncertain. The ends were cut back, 0 bases at V and 7 bases at J, with 13 bases in the middle. This CDR3 has 15 amino acids. Germline CDR1 reads KGHSH; CDR2 reads LQKENI.

This clone is a singleton in its sample. The chain recombines TRBV3-1 (or the pseudogene TRBV3-2) with TRBJ2-1; D is possibly TRBD2 (5 bases). V lost 0 bases, J lost 9 bases, and 9 bases lay in between. The CDR3 extends over 13 amino acids. Germline loops: CDR1 LGHDT, CDR2 YNNKEL (reference sequence). CDR3 sequence (DNA): TGTGCCAGCAGCCAAGAAACTCGGGGTGAGCAGTTCTTC. The encoded protein is CASSQETRGEQFF.

The V gene is TRBV6-5, the J gene TRBJ2-7; D is uncertain. V was trimmed by 8 bases and J by 3 bases, leaving 14 bases between them. Germline CDR1 and CDR2: MNHEY and SVGAGI. This CDR3 region has 13 residues. The chain's CDR3 is CASRDYSNYEQYF. CDR3 sequence (DNA): TGTGCCAGCCGCGATTACAGTAACTACGAGCAGTACTTC.

This clone is a singleton in its sample. The chain uses TRBV7-2 and TRBJ1-2; 9 bases fit TRBD1. Germline V gene sequence: CDR1 SGHTA, CDR2 FQGNSA. V lost 4 bases, J lost 4 bases, and 1 base stayed unmatched. The length of the CDR3 is 13 residues. CDR3 nucleotide sequence: TGTGCCAGCAGCTCGGGACAGGGCTATGGCTACACCTTC. The encoded protein is CASSSGQGYGYTF.

V and J are TRBV2 and TRBJ2-3; perhaps TRBD2 as D (5 bases). The CDR3 loop spans 15 amino acids. In germline, CDR1 is SNHLY, CDR2 FYNNEI. V was trimmed by 4 bases and J by 0 bases, leaving 11 bases between them. The CDR3 sequence is CASSVASSSTDTQYF. CDR3 nucleotides: TGTGCCAGCAGTGTAGCTAGCTCTAGCACAGATACGCAGTATTTT.

The chain has TRBV25-1 and TRBJ2-7; 13 nucleotides match TRBD2. Trimming took 1 base from V and 1 from J; bases not matched to a gene: 1. CDR3 length equals 16 residues. Per the germline V gene, CDR1 is MGHDK and CDR2 is SYGVNS. In DNA, the CDR3 is TGTGCCAGCAGTGAATGGACTAGCGGGAGATCCTACGAGCAGTACTTC. The encoded protein is CASSEWTSGRSYEQYF.

The V call is TRBV18, the J call TRBJ2-1; 8 nucleotides agree with TRBD1. The junction had 10 bases not matched to a gene; V was cut back by 6 bases and J by 0 bases. Germline lookup yields CDR1 KGHSH and CDR2 LQKENI. The CDR3 has 17 amino acids. As DNA, the CDR3 is TGTGCCAGCTCGTCGACAGGGGCTTCAACCTCCTACAATGAGCAGTTCTTC. The encoded protein is CASSSTGASTSYNEQFF.

The gene calls are TRBV6-5 and TRBJ2-7; 9 positions agree with TRBD2. The junction had 6 bases not matched to a gene; V was cut back by 2 bases and J by 4 bases. This CDR3 comprises 15 residues. Germline CDR1 and CDR2: MNHEY and SVGAGI. CDR3 in amino acids: CASSYRGGGDYEQYF. DNA for the CDR3: TGTGCCAGCAGTTACCGGGGCGGGGGGGATTACGAGCAGTACTTC.

The chain carries TRBV28 and TRBJ1-1, with D hard to call. CDR3 size: 12 residues. Germline CDR1 reads MDHEN; CDR2 reads SYDVKM. The germline V and J ends were trimmed by 0 bases and 11 bases, with 10 bases remaining between them. Here the CDR3 DNA reads TGTGCCAGCAGTTTATGGGAGCGTGCGGCTTTCTTT. Amino acids: CASSLWERAAFF.

The V call is TRBV4-1, the J call TRBJ2-7, with 8 bases that match TRBD2. Germline values: CDR1 MGHRA, CDR2 YSYEKL. With V trimmed by 2 bases and J by 5 bases, 11 bases remained unmatched. The CDR3 spans 16 residues. The CDR3 DNA reads as TGCGCCAGCAGCCAATCGGGAGGACTAGCTATCGACGAGCAGTACTTC. It encodes CASSQSGGLAIDEQYF.

This clone came up a few times. V gene TRBV12-3 or TRBV12-4 combines with J gene TRBJ1-4; D uncertain. The CDR3 loop spans 13 amino acids. Trimming stripped 7 bases from V and 6 bases from J, with 12 bases between. CDR3 coding DNA: TGTGCCAGCAAGCCCCCCATGGATGAAAAACTGTTTTTT. Translation: CASKPPMDEKLFF.

The chain is built from TRBV11-2 and TRBJ2-7; possible D gene TRBD2, 6 bases. The V end was cut by 4 bases, the J end by 0 bases, with 19 bases between. Germline V gene data show CDR1 as SGHAT and CDR2 as FQNNGV. This CDR3 is 17 amino acids long. The CDR3 DNA reads TGTGCCAGCAGCTGGGCCGACGGGGGATTTAGCTCCTACGAGCAGTACTTC. Its protein product is CASSWADGGFSSYEQYF.

DNA of the CDR3: TGTGCCAGCAGTTTTGGCAATTCACCCCTCCACTTT. It encodes CASSFGNSPLHF. V usage is TRBV12-3 or TRBV12-4 and J usage is TRBJ1-6; D is undetermined. CDR3 length: 12 residues. Trimming removed 3 bases from V and 7 bases from J, with 4 bases in between.

This chain joins TRBV2 and TRBJ2-7, with D perhaps matching TRBD2 (6 bases). This CDR3 is built from 12 residues. Trimming took off 4 bases at V and 5 bases at J, with 9 bases between the two ends. In germline, CDR1 is SNHLY, CDR2 FYNNEI. The CDR3: CASSVGGNEQYF. CDR3 coding DNA: TGTGCCAGCAGTGTTGGAGGGAACGAGCAGTACTTC. The full variable domain, its missing parts supplied by reference TRBV2 and TRBJ2-7, is EPEVTQTPSHQVTQMGQEVILRCVPISNHLYFYWYRQILGQKVEFLVSFYNNEISEKSEIFDDQFSVERPDGSNFTLKIRSTKLEDSAMYFCASSVGGNEQYFGPGTRLTVT.

V gene TRBV2 combines with J gene TRBJ1-1; TRBD1 matches at 7 bases. The trim removed 5 bases at V and 3 bases at J, leaving 3 bases unmatched. The CDR3 loop spans 13 amino acids. Germline V CDR1 and CDR2: SNHLY, FYNNEI. The CDR3 region has the DNA TGTGCCAGCAGTACAGGGGCGGACACTGAAGCTTTCTTT. Encoded protein: CASSTGADTEAFF. The entire variable domain, with the rest obtained from reference TRBV2 and TRBJ1-1, is as follows: EPEVTQTPSHQVTQMGQEVILRCVPISNHLYFYWYRQILGQKVEFLVSFYNNEISEKSEIFDDQFSVERPDGSNFTLKIRSTKLEDSAMYFCASSTGADTEAFFGQGTRLTVV.

This chain connects TRBV10-3 to TRBJ2-3; possibly TRBD2 for D (6 bases). This CDR3 region has 12 residues. Germline V gives CDR1 ENHRY, CDR2 SYGVKD. The V end lost 8 bases, the J end lost 5 bases, and 11 bases lay between the germline ends. The CDR3 region is CAIWDSVDTQYF. DNA for the CDR3: TGTGCCATCTGGGACTCGGTAGATACGCAGTATTTT.

The chain combines TRBV2 with TRBJ2-3; 12 bases line up with TRBD2. The germline V gene has CDR1 SNHLY and CDR2 FYNNEI. This CDR3 region has 14 residues. The junction had 7 bases not matched to a gene; V was cut back by 11 bases and J by 4 bases. The CDR3 DNA sequence: TGTGCCCGCGGACTAGCGGGGAGCTCAGATACGCAGTATTTT. The encoded protein is CARGLAGSSDTQYF.

The CDR3: CASSMQGAGYEQYF. Here the CDR3 DNA reads TGTGCCAGTAGTATGCAGGGGGCGGGCTACGAGCAGTACTTC. V is TRBV19 and J is TRBJ2-7, with TRBD1 identical over 8 bases. The CDR3 has 14 amino acids. V gave up 3 bases and J gave up 3 bases; unmatched junction bases: 4. CDR1 LNHDA and CDR2 SQIVND come from the germline V gene (reference sequence).

The genes are TRBV4-2 and TRBJ2-1; TRBD2 agrees at 8 bases. V trimming: 0 bases; J trimming: 2 bases; junction bases outside the gene matches: 3. The CDR3 totals 16 residues. The germline V gene encodes CDR1 LGHNA and CDR2 YNFKEQ. The CDR3 coding sequence is TGTGCCAGCAGCCAAGAGCTAGCGGGCACCTACAATGAGCAGTTCTTC. It translates to CASSQELAGTYNEQFF.

The chain uses TRBV5-6 and TRBJ1-1; D may be TRBD1 (5 bases). The V and J ends lost 0 bases and 4 bases respectively, with 7 bases between them. Per the germline V gene, CDR1 is SGHDT and CDR2 is YYEEEE. The CDR3 contains 13 residues. As DNA, the CDR3 is TGTGCCAGCAGCTTGGCAGGGCGCACTGAAGCTTTCTTT. Amino acid sequence: CASSLAGRTEAFF. Looking up the rest from reference TRBV5-6 and TRBJ1-1 gives the full variable domain: DAGVTQSPTHLIKTRGQQVTLRCSPKSGHDTVSWYQQALGQGPQFIFQYYEEEERQRGNFPDRFSGHQFPNYSSELNVNALLLGDSALYLCASSLAGRTEAFFGQGTRLTVV.

The chain carries TRBV5-4 and TRBJ2-3; D not resolved. The CDR3 runs to 14 residues. V gave up 0 bases and J gave up 2 bases, with 7 bases separating them. Germline assignment: CDR1 SGHNT and CDR2 YYREEE (reference sequence). The CDR3 nucleotides are TGTGCCAGCAGCTTGGGGCAGAACACAGATACGCAGTATTTT. It yields the protein CASSLGQNTDTQYF. The entire variable domain, with the rest obtained from reference TRBV5-4 and TRBJ2-3, is as follows: ETGVTQSPTHLIKTRGQQVTLRCSSQSGHNTVSWYQQALGQGPQFIFQYYREEENGRGNFPPRFSGLQFPNYSSELNVNALELDDSALYLCASSLGQNTDTQYFGPGTRLTVL.